The 17 T cell receptor beta chains reported below all come from one sample, sequenced in a study of T cell repertoires in cytomegalovirus infection. These TCRs are of unknown antigen specificity. One entry per CDR3 protein results from TCRdb running MiXCR on the reads. Here the sample spans some 560,000 distinct CDR3 sequences, 40% being singletons. The source was cultured PBMCs, collected from culture after CMV antigen stimulation. The receptor source for this set is a human donor in good health (CMV status not recorded). Some clones in this sample may be carry-over from other donors' samples.

A few counts support this clonotype. This sequence joins TRBV7-3 and TRBJ2-7, with a possible D match to TRBD1 (6 bases). Trimming shortened V by 8 bases and J by 3 bases, and 17 bases separated the two germline ends. This CDR3 comprises 14 residues. Germline CDR1 and CDR2: SGHTA and FQGTGA. CDR3 loop: CASRPWDKDYEQYF. Written as DNA, the CDR3 is TGTGCCAGCCGCCCATGGGACAAAGACTACGAGCAGTACTTC.

This clonotype came up a few times. J is TRBJ2-3 and V is TRBV7-6, with D unresolved. This CDR3 spans 16 amino acids. CDR1 SGHVS and CDR2 FNYEAQ come from the germline V gene. Trimming left V 7 bases short and J 1 base short, with 18 bases between. CDR3 residues: CASNPFGGRGTDTQYF. The CDR3 nucleotides read TGTGCCAGCAACCCTTTTGGCGGTCGGGGCACAGATACGCAGTATTTT. Full variable domain (outside the CDR3, taken from reference TRBV7-6 and TRBJ2-3): GAGVSQSPRYKVTKRGQDVALRCDPISGHVSLYWYRQALGQGPEFLTYFNYEAQQDKSGLPNDRFSAERPEGSISTLTIQRTEQRDSAMYRCASNPFGGRGTDTQYFGPGTRLTVL.

The chain is built from TRBV7-6 and TRBJ2-3; 7 positions agree with TRBD2. The CDR3 consists of 17 residues. Germline-derived CDR1 and CDR2 are SGHVS and FNYEAQ. V lost 4 bases to trimming and J lost 0 bases; unmatched junction nucleotides: 10. The DNA for the CDR3 is TGTGCCAGCAGCTGGGGCCCCGGGGGGAAAAGCACAGATACGCAGTATTTT. This codes for CASSWGPGGKSTDTQYF.

The chain combines TRBV19 with TRBJ1-5; 7 bases are a match to TRBD1. CDR3 length: 15 residues. The V gene end was trimmed by 5 bases and the J gene end by 3 bases; junction bases not matched to a gene: 7. CDR1 is LNHDA and CDR2 is SQIVND in the germline V gene (reference sequence). DNA for the CDR3: TGTGCCAGTAGTGCCTGGACAGGCCTCAATCAGCCCCAGCATTTT. Translated, it gives CASSAWTGLNQPQHF.

V and J are TRBV29-1 and TRBJ2-3; D not resolved. The ends were cut back, 7 bases at V and 1 base at J, with 9 bases in the middle. CDR1 and CDR2 from the germline V gene are SQVTM and ANQGSEA. This CDR3 is 12 amino acids long. CDR3 sequence (DNA): TGCAGCGCGGATTCCGGCACAGATACGCAGTATTTT. Its translation: CSADSGTDTQYF.

This chain joins TRBV7-9 and TRBJ1-1; weak D call: TRBD1 (5 bases). Between the trimmed V and J ends, which lost 4 bases and 6 bases, there was a span of 12 bases. The CDR3 runs to 13 residues. The germline V gene has CDR1 SEHNR and CDR2 FQNEAQ (reference sequence). The CDR3: CASSSARDSEAFF. CDR3 nucleotide sequence: TGTGCCAGCAGCTCCGCAAGGGACTCTGAAGCTTTCTTT.

Comment on this clonotype: A much larger clone sits a single nucleotide away, making a read error possible. CDR3 nucleotide sequence: TGTGCCAGCAGCTTCCGCTCTGGGGCCAACGTCCTGACTTTC. Residues: CASSFRSGANVLTF. The chain couples TRBV7-8 to TRBJ2-6; D unclear. The CDR3 runs to 14 residues. V was trimmed by 3 bases and J by 0 bases, leaving 3 bases between them. Germline lookup yields CDR1 SGHVS and CDR2 FQNEAQ.

The rearrangement uses TRBV5-5 and TRBJ2-2; 13 nucleotides line up with TRBD2. The V and J ends lost 3 bases and 5 bases, in that order; junction bases with no gene match: 4. The CDR3 contains 16 residues. CDR1 is SGHKS and CDR2 is YYEKEE in the germline V gene (reference sequence). As DNA, the CDR3 is TGTGCCAGCAGCTCGACTAGCGGGAGGCGAACCGGGGAGCTGTTTTTT. This sequence encodes CASSSTSGRRTGELFF. The full variable domain, in which reference TRBV5-5 and TRBJ2-2 provide the parts outside the CDR3, is DAGVTQSPTHLIKTRGQQVTLRCSPISGHKSVSWYQQVLGQGPQFIFQYYEKEERGRGNFPDRFSARQFPNYSSELNVNALLLGDSALYLCASSSTSGRRTGELFFGEGSRLTVL.

The chain combines TRBV12-3 or TRBV12-4 with TRBJ1-5, with 11 bases identical to TRBD1. This CDR3 is 17 amino acids long. V trimming: 5 bases; J trimming: 6 bases; junction bases outside the gene matches: 12. This CDR3 is CASSPGTGGWVGQPQHF. CDR3 nucleotides: TGTGCCAGCAGTCCCGGGACAGGGGGTTGGGTCGGTCAGCCCCAGCATTTT.

The J gene is TRBJ2-2, the V gene TRBV6-5, with a weak D call TRBD1 (5 bases). The V end lost 6 bases, the J end lost 4 bases, and 12 bases lay between the germline ends. This CDR3 comprises 14 residues. Germline CDR1 MNHEY, CDR2 SVGAGI. CDR3 amino acids: CASSRRGRTGELFF. CDR3 nucleotides: TGTGCCAGCAGCCGAAGGGGTCGCACCGGGGAGCTGTTTTTT.

This sequence joins TRBV2 and TRBJ1-1, with unresolved D. V was pared by 2 bases and J by 4 bases, with 8 bases between. This CDR3 spans 13 amino acids. Germline V CDR1 and CDR2: SNHLY, FYNNEI. CDR3 residues: CASSEREGTEAFF. The CDR3, as DNA: TGTGCCAGCAGTGAAAGGGAGGGCACTGAAGCTTTCTTT.

This chain joins TRBV7-2 and TRBJ2-7; 11 bases match TRBD1. The CDR3 runs 16 residues. V was pared by 2 bases and J by 4 bases, with 7 bases of the junction left unmatched. In germline, CDR1 is SGHTA, CDR2 FQGNSA. CDR3 protein: CASSLRTGTGGYEQYF. CDR3 in DNA: TGTGCCAGCAGCTTACGGACCGGGACAGGGGGATACGAGCAGTACTTC.

The V and J genes are TRBV5-1 and TRBJ1-1, with D uncertain. The CDR3 is 13 residues long. V dropped 2 bases and J dropped 6 bases, with 11 bases sitting between them. Germline V lookup: CDR1 SGHRS, CDR2 YFSETQ. CDR3 sequence reads: CASSFWEGAEAFF. The CDR3 DNA follows: TGCGCCAGCAGCTTCTGGGAGGGCGCTGAAGCTTTCTTT. Combining the CDR3 with reference TRBV5-1 and TRBJ1-1 gives the whole variable domain KAGVTQTPRYLIKTRGQQVTLSCSPISGHRSVSWYQQTPGQGLQFLFEYFSETQRNKGNFPGRFSGRQFSNSRSEMNVSTLELGDSALYLCASSFWEGAEAFFGQGTRLTVV.

The chain links TRBV6-6 to TRBJ2-7, with a tentative D call TRBD2 (5 bases). The CDR3 loop spans 13 amino acids. Germline CDR1 and CDR2: MNHNY and SVGAGI (reference sequence). V was shortened by 4 bases and J by 4 bases, with 11 bases between the two germline ends. This chain's CDR3 is CASSSSSGYEQYF. CDR3 nucleotides: TGTGCCAGCAGTTCGTCATCGGGGTACGAGCAGTACTTC.

The CDR3 DNA is TGTGCCAGCAGCCCCTTGGGGTTTAACACCGGGGAGCTGTTTTTT. Its translation: CASSPLGFNTGELFF. This chain joins TRBV11-2 and TRBJ2-2; D is ambiguous. With 5 bases removed from V and 2 bases from J, the gap between germline ends came to 12 bases. In germline, CDR1 is SGHAT, CDR2 FQNNGV. The length of the CDR3 is 15 residues.

The CDR3 sequence: CASSSQGGSYEQYF. In DNA form, the CDR3 reads TGTGCCAGCAGCTCTCAGGGGGGCTCCTACGAGCAGTACTTC. This chain connects TRBV7-2 to TRBJ2-7; a weak D match, TRBD1 (7 bases). The CDR3 runs 14 residues. V was clipped by 4 bases and J by 0 bases, with 10 bases between them. The germline CDR1 and CDR2 sequences are SGHTA and FQGNSA.

The chain joins TRBV6-2 or TRBV6-3 to TRBJ2-5; 8 nucleotides agree with TRBD1. Unmatched junction bases numbered 2, after V lost 2 bases and J lost 3 bases. Germline V gene lookup returns CDR1 MNHEY and CDR2 SVGEGT. This CDR3 region has 14 residues. CDR3 bases: TGTGCCAGCAGTTACGGGACAGGAGAAGAGACCCAGTACTTC. Its translation: CASSYGTGEETQYF.